This TCR beta chain was captured in a study of lymphopenia after photon versus proton radiotherapy. Sequencing was performed with immunoSEQ multiplex PCR; in TCRdb, only in-frame clones are kept and a portion is missing. The sample records about 30,000 clones, approximately 95% being singletons. The V end lost 0 bases, the J end lost 2 bases, and 12 bases lay between the germline ends. In germline, CDR1 is SGDLS, CDR2 YYNGEE. The CDR3 is made up of 15 amino acids. General study findings and limits: Oligoclonal CD8+ Temra expansion after nadir drove photon patients' diversity drop. Relative stability marked proton patients; photon patients lost diversity and naive cells. In patients who died, overall survival fell as post-nadir TCR diversity dropped more. Only patients who died were analyzed for survival; proton advantage is unproven.

With regard to this clone: Antigen specificity is unknown.

The sequence came from a woman aged 45-65 years with cholangiocarcinoma. The rearrangement joins TRBV9 to TRBJ2-7, with D perhaps TRBD2 (6 bases). The sequencing here drew on peripheral blood, taken from a patient treated with photon-based radiotherapy. The CDR3 region is CASSVGDWEAYEQYF. CDR3 in DNA: TGTGCCAGCAGCGTAGGGGACTGGGAGGCCTACGAGCAGTACTTC. The variable domain in full, with the rest retrieved from reference TRBV9 and TRBJ2-7, is DSGVTQTPKHLITATGQRVTLRCSPRSGDLSVYWYQQSLDQGLQFLIQYYNGEERAKGNILERFSAQQFPDLHSELNLSSLELGDSALYFCASSVGDWEAYEQYFGPGTRLTVT.